The entry below gives a single TCR beta chain sequence along with its context. Antigen unknown. The source of the sample is a study of beta chain features in type 1 diabetes. Study conclusions and caveats: Within patients, naive, central memory and Treg TCRB repertoires seemed more similar than within healthy donors. The question left open here concerned HLA type influencing TCRB rearrangement.

Since all of the isolated RNA was reverse transcribed, expressed TCRB transcripts were what got sequenced. Produced via immunoSEQ multiplex PCR; TCRdb's table is partial and in-frame only. The table includes over 150,000 clones, about 12% detected once. Germline V gene sequence: CDR1 SGHTA, CDR2 FQGTGA. Trimming removed 6 bases from V and 1 base from J, with 15 bases in between. The CDR3 has 15 residues. The purity of all sorted populations exceeded 98%. The TCR was taken from a woman aged 18-29 years in good health. The gene calls are TRBV7-3 and TRBJ2-5; maybe TRBD2 (5 bases). Sequenced input: central memory CD4+ T cells from blood. The CDR3 DNA follows: TGTGCCAGCAGGAGTGGAGGAGGACCCCAAGAGACCCAGTACTTC. Protein: CASRSGGGPQETQYF.